The sequence of this T cell receptor (beta chain) was determined in a study of T cell responses to AZD1222 COVID-19 vaccine. Measured with immunoSEQ multiplex PCR; TCRdb has only the in-frame clones, and not every one. The sample includes 98,000 or so clones, around nine tenths seen only once; the top ten take approximately 16%. This clone was seen a single time. Its target is unknown. Doses given second, at about 4 or about 12 weeks, were pooled. The CDR3 spans 19 residues. V was clipped by 3 bases and J by 8 bases; unmatched bases: 19. CDR1 is MNHNS, CDR2 SASEGT, per germline. Findings and limits, study-wide: Vaccine-associated CD4 TCRs ranged over spike, dominating at 160-218 and 743-854. It should be noted that donors were predominantly white British and more often female, and clonal diversity was possibly underestimated. Only a handful of AZD1222 recipients, roughly 6 in all, had baseline seropositivity.

J is TRBJ2-1 and V is TRBV6-1; TRBD2 matches at 10 bases. The material was peripheral blood, obtained 28 days after the second AZD1222 dose. This receptor was taken from an adult who received the AZD1222 COVID-19 vaccine. The CDR3 region is CASSDPSVKAGGPKYEQFF. The CDR3 nucleotides are TGTGCCAGCAGTGATCCGTCGGTAAAAGCGGGAGGGCCGAAGTATGAGCAGTTCTTC.